The 16 T cell receptor beta chains below all came from one sample that was sequenced in a study of graft-versus-host responses after intestinal transplantation. Profiled with immunoSEQ multiplex PCR; TCRdb holds only in-frame clones, not every one. The repertoire has nearly 100,000 clones, roughly 90% of them found once; the top ten carry about 16%. This material consisted of PBMCs, taken just under 460 days after intestinal transplant. These receptors were obtained from a human patient who received an intestinal transplant, so some T cells may come from the graft donor.

The rearrangement uses TRBV11-2 and TRBJ2-7, with D uncertain. Germline CDR1 and CDR2: SGHAT and FQNNGV. CDR3 length: 13 amino acids. The germline V and J ends were trimmed by 6 bases and 0 bases, with 9 bases remaining between them. The CDR3 region is CASRQSSSYEQYF. The CDR3 region has the DNA TGTGCCAGCAGGCAATCTTCCTCCTACGAGCAGTACTTC.

This rearrangement joins TRBV10-3 to TRBJ1-2; possible D gene TRBD1, 6 bases. Germline V gene sequence: CDR1 ENHRY, CDR2 SYGVKD. This CDR3 comprises 15 residues. V lost 6 bases, J lost 3 bases, and 17 bases lay in between. CDR3 region: CAIRPATGSYYGYTF. DNA for the CDR3: TGTGCCATCAGGCCCGCGACAGGATCTTACTATGGCTACACCTTC.

CDR3 bases: TGCGCCAGCAGCTTGGCCCCGGGACTAGCGGGGGAGGAGCAGTTCTTC. It yields the protein CASSLAPGLAGEEQFF. The chain is built from TRBV5-1 and TRBJ2-1; 14 bases fit TRBD2. Per the germline V gene, CDR1 is SGHRS and CDR2 is YFSETQ. This CDR3 has 16 residues. V trimming: 0 bases; J trimming: 10 bases; junction bases outside the gene matches: 6. The variable domain in full, completed from reference TRBV5-1 and TRBJ2-1, reads KAGVTQTPRYLIKTRGQQVTLSCSPISGHRSVSWYQQTPGQGLQFLFEYFSETQRNKGNFPGRFSGRQFSNSRSEMNVSTLELGDSALYLCASSLAPGLAGEEQFFGPGTRLTVL.

This clone was detected only once. The genes are TRBV21-1 and TRBJ1-1. TRBV21-1 is given as a pseudogene. This CDR3 region has 15 residues. CDR3 DNA sequence: TGTGCCCCAGGCAGGGACCGGGCCCTAAACACTGAAGCTTTCTTT. Amino acid sequence: CAPGRDRALNTEAFF.

The genes are TRBV7-2 and TRBJ1-6; TRBD1 agrees at 9 bases. In germline, CDR1 is SGHTA, CDR2 FQGNSA. This CDR3 has 15 residues. The trim removed 5 bases at V and 7 bases at J, leaving 6 bases unmatched. The CDR3 nucleotides read TGTGCCAGCAGCCCAGGACAGGGGCGGAATTCACCCCTCCACTTT. Residues: CASSPGQGRNSPLHF.

The chain employs TRBV6-5 and TRBJ1-2, with D perhaps TRBD1 (6 bases). Germline assignment: CDR1 MNHEY and CDR2 SVGAGI. This CDR3 region has 14 residues. Trimming removed 7 bases from V and 4 bases from J, with 16 bases in between. CDR3: CASTPTGWGYGYTF. CDR3 DNA: TGTGCCAGCACCCCGACAGGCTGGGGCTATGGCTACACCTTC.

This chain links TRBV7-6 with TRBJ2-3, with 11 nucleotides matching TRBD2. This CDR3 contains 19 residues. J was trimmed by 1 base and V by 1 base; bases with no gene match: 10. The germline V gene has CDR1 SGHVS and CDR2 FNYEAQ. CDR3 region: CASSLGLAGGNYRTDTQYF. In DNA form, the CDR3 reads TGTGCCAGCAGCTTAGGTCTAGCGGGGGGTAATTACCGCACAGATACGCAGTATTTT.

In this sample, this clone turned up a few times. V is TRBV7-9 and J is TRBJ1-6; TRBD1 matches at 7 bases. Germline CDR1 reads SEHNR; CDR2 reads FQNEAQ (reference sequence). The V gene end was trimmed by 5 bases and the J gene end by 10 bases; junction bases not matched to a gene: 11. CDR3 length equals 15 residues. CDR3: CASSIQTGTGSPLHF. The DNA of the CDR3 is TGTGCCAGCAGCATTCAGACAGGGACGGGGTCACCCCTCCACTTT.

The J gene is TRBJ2-7, the V gene TRBV29-1; possibly TRBD1 for D (5 bases). Trimming pared 7 bases from V and 3 bases from J, leaving 10 bases between. CDR3 size: 11 residues. The V gene's germline CDR1 is SQVTM and CDR2 ANQGSEA. The CDR3 loop reads CSAFQGYEQYF. CDR3 nucleotide sequence: TGCAGCGCCTTCCAGGGCTACGAGCAGTACTTC.

This clone was observed a handful of times. V usage is TRBV10-3 and J usage is TRBJ1-5; D is perhaps TRBD1 (6 bases). Germline V gene sequence: CDR1 ENHRY, CDR2 SYGVKD. The CDR3 consists of 13 residues. V shed 6 bases and J shed 4 bases, with 10 bases lying between them. The CDR3 DNA follows: TGTGCCATCAGCGGACAGCTGAATCAGCCCCAGCATTTT. Protein: CAISGQLNQPQHF.

The rearrangement uses TRBV2 and TRBJ2-1, with 7 bases aligning to TRBD1. CDR1 is SNHLY and CDR2 is FYNNEI in the germline V gene. The CDR3 runs to 11 residues. V trimming: 10 bases; J trimming: 6 bases; junction bases outside the gene matches: 3. CDR3 amino acids: CATGQANEQFF. CDR3 DNA sequence: TGTGCCACCGGACAGGCCAATGAGCAGTTCTTC.

J is TRBJ1-6 and V is TRBV10-3, with unresolved D. This CDR3 region has 12 residues. In germline, CDR1 is ENHRY, CDR2 SYGVKD. With 3 bases removed from V and 10 bases from J, the gap between germline ends came to 7 bases. CDR3 bases: TGTGCCATCAGTGATGGTGGGTCACCCCTCCACTTT. Protein product: CAISDGGSPLHF.

V gene TRBV6-5 combines with J gene TRBJ1-2, with 8 bases aligning to TRBD1. CDR3 length equals 15 residues. CDR1 MNHEY and CDR2 SVGAGI come from the germline V gene. The V segment lost 6 bases and the J segment 0 bases; nucleotides outside the gene matches: 6. CDR3: CASRRQGTSNYGYTF. CDR3 DNA sequence: TGTGCCAGCAGACGACAGGGGACATCTAACTATGGCTACACCTTC.

This clone appeared once. The chain uses TRBV2 and TRBJ2-2; D gene ambiguous. CDR1 is SNHLY and CDR2 is FYNNEI in the germline V gene. This CDR3 region has 14 residues. V was trimmed by 7 bases and J by 7 bases, leaving 16 bases between them. The CDR3 coding sequence is TGTGCCAGCATTAATTTTGGGCGCAGCGGGGAGCTGTTTTTT. Residues: CASINFGRSGELFF.

The gene calls are TRBV2 and TRBJ2-1; no firm D call. Between the trimmed V and J ends, which lost 7 bases and 1 base, there was a span of 14 bases. CDR3 length: 15 amino acids. Germline V lookup: CDR1 SNHLY, CDR2 FYNNEI. The DNA of the CDR3 is TGTGCCAGCACCCCAGAGGTAGTGTCCTACAATGAGCAGTTCTTC. It is translated as CASTPEVVSYNEQFF. The variable domain in full, completed from reference TRBV2 and TRBJ2-1, reads EPEVTQTPSHQVTQMGQEVILRCVPISNHLYFYWYRQILGQKVEFLVSFYNNEISEKSEIFDDQFSVERPDGSNFTLKIRSTKLEDSAMYFCASTPEVVSYNEQFFGPGTRLTVL.

The count of this clone is one. The genes are TRBV5-1 and TRBJ2-7; possible D gene TRBD2, 6 bases. CDR1 is SGHRS and CDR2 is YFSETQ in the germline V gene. Trimming removed 4 bases at V and 0 bases at J, with 14 bases between. The CDR3 is 15 residues long. In DNA form, the CDR3 reads TGCGCCAGCAGCCCGTCAGCGGGCTACTCCTACGAGCAGTACTTC. It codes for CASSPSAGYSYEQYF.